The 15 T cell receptor beta chains below were found in one sample sequenced in a study of early T cells in non-severe SARS-CoV-2 infection. TCRdb recomputed calls from the 5' RACE reads with MiXCR, one row per CDR3 protein. The sample gives over 55,000 distinct CDR3 sequences, around 12% of which show up once; less than 3% is in the top ten. The sample was whole blood, taken at baseline. These receptors came from an adult who was a healthcare worker with PCR-confirmed SARS-CoV-2 infection or an uninfected control (not recorded which).

This clonotype was found many times. The chain uses TRBV6-1 and TRBJ1-6, with 8 bases lining up with TRBD1. After removal of 7 bases from V and 6 bases from J, the junction contained 2 bases not matched to a gene. Germline CDR1 reads MNHNS; CDR2 reads SASEGT. The CDR3 totals 13 residues. In DNA form, the CDR3 reads TGTGCCAGCAACGACAGGGGTAATTCACCCCTCCACTTT. Its protein is CASNDRGNSPLHF.

CDR3 amino acids: CASSYTQTQGANEQYF. The CDR3 DNA reads as TGTGCCAGCAGTTACACGCAAACACAGGGGGCAAACGAGCAGTACTTC. V is TRBV6-5 and J is TRBJ2-7; TRBD1 matches 9 bases. CDR3 length: 16 residues. Germline CDR1 MNHEY, CDR2 SVGAGI. J gave up 5 bases and V 2 bases, and 10 bases lay outside the gene matches.

The genes are TRBV20-1 and TRBJ1-6, with D possibly being TRBD1 (6 bases). From germline, CDR1 is DFQATT and CDR2 SNEGSKA (reference sequence). The length of the CDR3 is 14 residues. The V end lost 0 bases, the J end lost 11 bases, and 14 bases lay between the germline ends. CDR3 coding DNA: TGCAGTGCTAGAGAGGGGACAAAGGCTACACCCCTCCACTTT. Amino acid sequence: CSAREGTKATPLHF.

This clonotype has just a few counts. This chain links TRBV12-3 or TRBV12-4 with TRBJ1-5; D is undetermined. With 2 bases removed from V and 0 bases from J, the gap between germline ends came to 5 bases. The CDR3 sequence is 14 residues long. CDR3 coding DNA: TGTGCCAGCAGTTTAAGTACTAGCAATCAGCCCCAGCATTTT. Protein sequence: CASSLSTSNQPQHF.

The chain combines TRBV7-6 with TRBJ1-2, with TRBD1 identical over 7 bases. The CDR3 contains 14 residues. From germline, CDR1 is SGHVS and CDR2 FNYEAQ. J was trimmed by 8 bases and V by 4 bases; bases with no gene match: 10. The CDR3 loop reads CASSSNDRVGGYTF. The CDR3 region has the DNA TGTGCCAGCAGCTCGAACGACAGGGTTGGAGGCTACACCTTC. Full variable domain (remainder filled in from reference TRBV7-6 and TRBJ1-2): GAGVSQSPRYKVTKRGQDVALRCDPISGHVSLYWYRQALGQGPEFLTYFNYEAQQDKSGLPNDRFSAERPEGSISTLTIQRTEQRDSAMYRCASSSNDRVGGYTFGSGTRLTVV.

The rearrangement links TRBV28 to TRBJ2-2; D call uncertain. CDR3 length equals 16 residues. The germline V gene encodes CDR1 MDHEN and CDR2 SYDVKM. V was pared by 5 bases and J by 0 bases, with 13 bases between. The CDR3 is CASSPPGHANTGELFF. For the CDR3, the DNA is TGTGCCAGCAGTCCTCCCGGGCACGCGAACACCGGGGAGCTGTTTTTT.

The V and J genes are TRBV6-6 and TRBJ1-1; 8 bases agree with TRBD1. Trimming cost V 6 bases and J 4 bases; bases outside gene matches: 10. The germline CDR1 and CDR2 sequences are MNHNY and SVGAGI (reference sequence). The CDR3 runs to 15 residues. The CDR3 DNA sequence: TGTGCCAGCAGGGAAAGAGGACAGGGCTCCACTGAAGCTTTCTTT. Translating gives CASRERGQGSTEAFF.

This clonotype has ten or more counts. The chain links TRBV5-8 to TRBJ2-5; TRBD1 might be the D (6 bases). Germline CDR1 and CDR2: SGHTS and YDEGEE. Trimming cost V 4 bases and J 6 bases, with 19 bases left between them. The CDR3 is 15 amino acids. CDR3 sequence: CASSPRDTPVQTQYF. In DNA form, the CDR3 reads TGTGCCAGCAGCCCCAGGGACACACCAGTCCAGACCCAGTACTTC.

This clonotype turned up a few times. This chain links TRBV10-1 with TRBJ2-1; TRBD1 aligns across 10 bases. CDR3 length equals 15 residues. From germline, CDR1 is WNHNN and CDR2 SYGVQD (reference sequence). Trimming at V came to 2 bases and at J to 3 bases, leaving 1 base not matched to a gene. The DNA of the CDR3 is TGCGCCAGCAGTGAGGGGACAGGGGTCTACAATGAGCAGTTCTTC. This encodes CASSEGTGVYNEQFF.

This clonotype was recorded a few times. The rearrangement joins TRBV6-6 to TRBJ2-1, with D perhaps matching TRBD1 (6 bases). There are 14 residues in the CDR3. V lost 3 bases to trimming and J lost 5 bases, with 11 bases between them. CDR1 and CDR2 (germline): MNHNY, SVGAGI (reference sequence). The CDR3 nucleotides are TGTGCCAGCAGTTATCCCAGGACAGACAATGAGCAGTTCTTC. As protein: CASSYPRTDNEQFF.

This clonotype was observed a handful of times. The chain is built from TRBV28 and TRBJ1-5; the match to TRBD1 covers 10 bases. The CDR3 is made up of 15 amino acids. Unmatched junction bases numbered 8, after V lost 7 bases and J lost 5 bases. Per germline, CDR1 MDHEN and CDR2 SYDVKM. The CDR3 DNA is TGTGCCAGCACCGTTAGGACAGGGGGTTATCAGCCCCAGCATTTT. Protein product: CASTVRTGGYQPQHF.

This clonotype was counted ten times or more. The rearrangement links TRBV2 to TRBJ1-3; D is uncertain. The CDR3 loop spans 12 amino acids. V lost 3 bases and J lost 4, with 4 bases in between. Germline V gene data show CDR1 as SNHLY and CDR2 as FYNNEI. The chain's CDR3 is CASSDQGNTIYF. The CDR3 bases are TGTGCCAGCAGTGATCAGGGAAACACCATATATTTT.

V usage is TRBV5-1 and J usage is TRBJ2-5; TRBD1 matches at 9 bases. J gave up 2 bases and V 3 bases, and 2 bases lay outside the gene matches. This CDR3 spans 14 amino acids. From germline, CDR1 is SGHRS and CDR2 YFSETQ. DNA of the CDR3: TGCGCCAGCAGCTCCGGGACAGGGCAAGAGACCCAGTACTTC. The encoded protein is CASSSGTGQETQYF.

CDR3 protein: CASSLGSAYNEQFF. In nucleotides, the CDR3 is TGCGCCAGCAGCTTGGGCAGCGCTTACAATGAGCAGTTCTTC. The chain combines TRBV5-1 with TRBJ2-1; no firm D call. Germline-derived CDR1 and CDR2 are SGHRS and YFSETQ. The CDR3 length is 14 residues. V was shortened by 0 bases and J by 4 bases, with 8 bases between the two germline ends.

The chain combines TRBV20-1 with TRBJ2-7, with 8 bases identical to TRBD2. Germline CDR1 DFQATT, CDR2 SNEGSKA (reference sequence). Germline trimming cut 3 bases from V and 4 bases from J; bases unmatched to any gene: 5. The CDR3 has 13 amino acids. The CDR3 DNA reads as TGCAGTGCTAGCGGGGGGGCCAGTTACGAGCAGTACTTC. Translated: CSASGGASYEQYF.